Below are 18 T cell receptor beta chains sequenced from a single sample in a study of cytomegalovirus exposure and HLA in healthy donors. PCR primers comprised 60 Vbeta and 13 Jbeta primers. The assay was immunoSEQ multiplex PCR, and TCRdb's table has in-frame clones only and misses some. The sample gives under 200,000 clones, around three quarters of which show up once; about 0.72% is in the top ten. The sequencing sample was made of PBMCs. These receptor sequences come from a woman aged 40 to 49 in good health and CMV-seronegative.

V and J are TRBV30 and TRBJ2-1; possibly TRBD1 for D (6 bases). Germline V gene lookup returns CDR1 GTSNPN and CDR2 SVGIG (reference sequence). V was trimmed by 3 bases and J by 4 bases, leaving 25 bases between them. This CDR3 is 18 amino acids long. The CDR3 here is CAWRQSFRRTAPYNEQFF. The CDR3 DNA follows: TGTGCCTGGAGGCAATCCTTCAGGAGGACAGCACCTTACAATGAGCAGTTCTTC.

Details on this clone: Different DNA sequences within this sample yield the same CDR3. The chain links TRBV5-1 to TRBJ1-3, with D tentatively TRBD1 (6 bases). The CDR3 runs to 15 residues. V was clipped by 4 bases and J by 4 bases, with 15 bases between them. From germline, CDR1 is SGHRS and CDR2 YFSETQ. The CDR3 DNA reads TGCGCCAGCAGCCCGACAGGCGACTCCGGAAACACCATATATTTT. This codes for CASSPTGDSGNTIYF.

The chain joins TRBV14 to TRBJ2-7; D not certain. V lost 1 base to trimming and J lost 6 bases, with 7 bases between them. CDR1 is SGHDN and CDR2 is FVKESK in the germline V gene. The CDR3 contains 12 residues. CDR3 coding DNA: TGTGCCAGCAGCCAAGCCCCCCGCGAGCAGTACTTC. Residues: CASSQAPREQYF.

This clone has only a few counts. This chain links TRBV11-2 with TRBJ2-1, with 15 bases aligning to TRBD2. With 3 bases clipped from V and 9 bases from J, the junction kept 9 bases outside the gene matches. The CDR3 extends over 17 amino acids. CDR1 SGHAT and CDR2 FQNNGV come from the germline V gene. The chain's CDR3 is CASSFWTSGGAWSEQFF. Here the CDR3 DNA reads TGTGCCAGCAGCTTCTGGACTAGCGGGGGGGCCTGGAGTGAGCAGTTCTTC. Together with reference TRBV11-2 and TRBJ2-1, the CDR3 gives the full variable domain: EAGVAQSPRYKIIEKRQSVAFWCNPISGHATLYWYQQILGQGPKLLIQFQNNGVVDDSQLPKDRFSAERLKGVDSTLKIQPAKLEDSAVYLCASSFWTSGGAWSEQFFGPGTRLTVL.

The chain links TRBV7-2 to TRBJ1-2, with 8 positions matching TRBD1. Germline loops: CDR1 SGHTA, CDR2 FQGNSA. Losses at the gene ends were 3 bases for V and 2 bases for J; bases not matched to a gene: 2. CDR3 length: 14 residues. The CDR3 DNA reads TGTGCCAGCAGCTTGAGACAGGGGAACTATGGCTACACCTTC. This gives the protein CASSLRQGNYGYTF.

The V gene is TRBV18, the J gene TRBJ2-7; TRBD2 aligns across 11 bases. CDR1 is KGHSH, CDR2 LQKENI, per germline. With 3 bases clipped from V and 2 bases from J, the junction kept 12 bases outside the gene matches. CDR3 size: 18 residues. For the CDR3, the DNA is TGTGCCAGCTCACCGAATCCTCAGACTAGCGGGAAAACCTACGAGCAGTACTTC. Residues: CASSPNPQTSGKTYEQYF.

The gene calls are TRBV10-3 and TRBJ1-1; D may be TRBD1 (5 bases). This CDR3 region has 12 residues. The germline V gene has CDR1 ENHRY and CDR2 SYGVKD. The germline V and J ends were trimmed by 11 bases and 5 bases, with 15 bases remaining between them. The CDR3 sequence: CAAGRKGTEAFF. CDR3 nucleotide sequence: TGTGCCGCCGGCCGGAAGGGGACTGAAGCTTTCTTT.

Regarding this clone: In the same sample, other DNA sequences code for this CDR3. The V call is TRBV6-1, the J call TRBJ1-5; 7 bases are shared with TRBD1. Trimming at V came to 6 bases and at J to 1 base, leaving 6 bases not matched to a gene. The CDR3 extends over 15 amino acids. CDR1 and CDR2 (germline): MNHNS, SASEGT. In nucleotides, the CDR3 is TGTGCCAGCAGGGATTCAGGGGGGAGCAATCAGCCCCAGCATTTT. Protein product: CASRDSGGSNQPQHF.

The chain is built from TRBV27 and TRBJ2-5; the D gene is possibly TRBD2 (5 bases). Near its end, the DNA agrees better with TRBJ2-7, so the J call may be wrong. The CDR3 consists of 14 residues. Germline CDR1 MNHEY, CDR2 SMNVEV (reference sequence). The CDR3: CASSPLGAPYEQYF. CDR3 nucleotide sequence: TGTGCCAGCAGCCCCCTGGGAGCCCCCTACGAGCAGTACTTC.

The gene calls are TRBV6-1 and TRBJ2-7; D is perhaps TRBD2 (5 bases). From germline, CDR1 is MNHNS and CDR2 SASEGT. The CDR3 length is 13 residues. Trimming took 5 bases from V and 3 from J, leaving 11 bases between them. The CDR3 DNA follows: TGTGCCAGCAGTCCGGACGGGATCTACGAGCAGTACTTC. Protein: CASSPDGIYEQYF.

The CDR3 is CASTLGGGGNTIYF. The CDR3 bases are TGTGCCAGCACCCTCGGGGGTGGAGGGAACACCATATATTTT. The chain joins TRBV6-1 to TRBJ1-3; weak D call: TRBD1 (5 bases). Germline loops: CDR1 MNHNS, CDR2 SASEGT. Between the trimmed V and J ends, which lost 7 bases and 7 bases, there was a span of 17 bases. The CDR3 has 14 amino acids.

This chain uses TRBV4-2 with TRBJ2-1, with TRBD2 as a possible D gene (5 bases). Per the germline V gene, CDR1 is LGHNA and CDR2 is YNFKEQ. The CDR3 loop spans 15 amino acids. V gave up 1 base and J gave up 5 bases, with 12 bases separating them. The CDR3 here is CASSQGNGLDNEQFF. CDR3 DNA sequence: TGTGCCAGCAGCCAAGGGAACGGACTTGACAATGAGCAGTTCTTC.

This chain links TRBV5-3 with TRBJ2-5; tentatively, D is TRBD2 (6 bases). TRBV5-3 is treated as an ORF (open reading frame) with a function not yet certain. The CDR3 is made up of 18 amino acids. The V end lost 5 bases, the J end lost 2 bases, and 25 bases lay between the germline ends. The CDR3 region is CARRDPSVAHWPQETQYF. CDR3 DNA sequence: TGTGCCAGAAGGGATCCTAGCGTAGCTCACTGGCCACAAGAGACCCAGTACTTC.

CDR3 sequence reads: CSVRTGPTYEQYF. As DNA, the CDR3 is TGCAGCGTACGGACAGGGCCAACCTACGAGCAGTACTTC. The chain uses TRBV29-1 and TRBJ2-7, with 8 bases aligning to TRBD1. From germline, CDR1 is SQVTM and CDR2 ANQGSEA. CDR3 size: 13 residues. Trimming cost V 6 bases and J 2 bases; bases outside gene matches: 6.

This clone has more than one count but fewer than ten. This chain connects TRBV5-6 to TRBJ1-1; tentatively, D is TRBD1 (5 bases). The V end lost 4 bases, the J end lost 11 bases, and 15 bases lay between the germline ends. Per the germline V gene, CDR1 is SGHDT and CDR2 is YYEEEE. The CDR3 totals 12 residues. In nucleotides, the CDR3 is TGTGCCAGCAGCCGGACAAGCCTAGGGGCTTTCTTT. It specifies CASSRTSLGAFF.

The chain employs TRBV30 and TRBJ2-7; 11 bases match TRBD2. CDR1 is GTSNPN, CDR2 SVGIG, per germline (reference sequence). Trimming cost V 0 bases and J 4 bases; bases outside gene matches: 8. The CDR3 loop spans 16 amino acids. The CDR3 DNA reads as TGTGCCTGGAGTGTAAGGGCGCTAGCGGGGGGTTACGAGCAGTACTTC. Residues: CAWSVRALAGGYEQYF. Supplemented by reference TRBV30 and TRBJ2-7, the full variable domain reads SQTIHQWPATLVQPVGSPLSLECTVEGTSNPNLYWYRQAAGRGLQLLFYSVGIGQISSEVPQNLSASRPQDRQFILSSKKLLLSDSGFYLCAWSVRALAGGYEQYFGPGTRLTVT.

The chain joins TRBV15 to TRBJ2-3; 10 bases align to TRBD2. Germline V gives CDR1 LNHNV, CDR2 YYDKDF (reference sequence). This CDR3 region has 15 residues. J gave up 9 bases and V 0 bases, and 6 bases lay outside the gene matches. The CDR3: CATSRDYLAGETQYF. The DNA for the CDR3 is TGTGCCACCAGCAGAGATTATCTAGCGGGAGAAACGCAGTATTTT.

The rearrangement links TRBV5-5 to TRBJ2-1, with D possibly being TRBD1 (6 bases). The ends were cut back, 4 bases at V and 3 bases at J, with 23 bases in the middle. The CDR3 length is 18 residues. Looked up from germline, CDR1 is SGHKS and CDR2 is YYEKEE (reference sequence). This CDR3 reads CASSPQNEDSTIYNEQFF. DNA for the CDR3: TGTGCCAGCAGCCCCCAAAACGAGGACAGTACGATCTACAATGAGCAGTTCTTC.